This T cell receptor (beta chain) comes out of a study of graft-versus-host responses after intestinal transplantation. Produced via immunoSEQ multiplex PCR; TCRdb's table is partial and in-frame only. The sample records 85,000 to 100,000 clones, roughly 86% being singletons. The germline gives CDR1 SGHRS, CDR2 YFSETQ. V gave up 0 bases and J gave up 4 bases, with 19 bases separating them. This CDR3 region has 17 residues. Source: PBMCs, taken 255 days after intestinal transplant. The chain couples TRBV5-1 to TRBJ1-1, with a possible D match to TRBD1 (6 bases). The clonotype was recovered from a human patient who received an intestinal transplant, so some T cells may come from the graft donor. CDR3: CASSLAGGRSSGTEAFF. The CDR3 DNA reads TGCGCCAGCAGCTTGGCTGGGGGGCGGAGCTCCGGCACTGAAGCTTTCTTT.